The 17 T cell receptor beta chains reported below all come from one sample, sequenced in a study of blood T cells in healthy people across ages. It was with a sample-barcoded 5' primer and a J-beta primer mix that a second PCR of about 7 to 12 cycles was run. From the 5' RACE reads, TCRdb called clonotypes with MiXCR, one entry per CDR3 protein. The sample lists hundreds of thousands of distinct CDR3 sequences, around 41% occurring once. Sequencing used blood. These receptors were obtained from a man aged 80 or over in good health.

This clonotype came up a few times. This sequence joins TRBV29-1 and TRBJ2-3, with TRBD2 matching over 10 bases. The CDR3 length is 14 residues. Germline CDR1 and CDR2: SQVTM and ANQGSEA. V was pared by 6 bases and J by 1 base, with 4 bases of the junction left unmatched. The CDR3 sequence: CSVAGGPGTDTQYF. The CDR3 DNA reads as TGCAGCGTAGCGGGGGGGCCGGGCACAGATACGCAGTATTTT.

The J gene is TRBJ2-2, the V gene TRBV29-1, with D uncertain. This CDR3 contains 12 residues. Germline-derived CDR1 and CDR2 are SQVTM and ANQGSEA. The ends were cut back, 8 bases at V and 1 base at J, with 8 bases in the middle. In DNA, the CDR3 is TGCAGCATTTCAAAGAACACCGGGGAGCTGTTTTTT. Residues: CSISKNTGELFF.

The rearrangement links TRBV4-2 to TRBJ2-3, with a weak D call TRBD1 (6 bases). The V gene's germline CDR1 is LGHNA and CDR2 YNFKEQ. The CDR3 loop spans 16 amino acids. Trimming took 0 bases from V and 6 from J, leaving 16 bases between them. CDR3: CASSQDPNSGADTQYF. CDR3 nucleotide sequence: TGTGCCAGCAGCCAAGATCCCAACTCAGGGGCGGATACGCAGTATTTT.

V usage is TRBV2 and J usage is TRBJ2-7, with no clear D. CDR1 and CDR2 from the germline V gene are SNHLY and FYNNEI. This CDR3 is built from 14 residues. Trimming took 6 bases from V and 0 from J, leaving 12 bases between them. The CDR3 coding sequence is TGTGCCAGCAGGGAGAAACTGAGCTCCTACGAGCAGTACTTC. Its translation: CASREKLSSYEQYF.

This clonotype was detected ten times or more. This rearrangement joins TRBV12-3 or TRBV12-4 to TRBJ1-4; 8 bases fit TRBD1. V gave up 3 bases and J gave up 7 bases; unmatched junction bases: 7. The CDR3 extends over 15 amino acids. The CDR3 is CASSLRTGQGEKLFF. Here the CDR3 DNA reads TGTGCCAGCAGTTTGCGGACAGGGCAGGGTGAAAAACTGTTTTTT.

This clonotype has more than one count but fewer than ten. This chain connects TRBV27 to TRBJ2-7; 9 bases are a match to TRBD2. The CDR3 loop spans 15 amino acids. V lost 6 bases and J lost 3; bases outside the gene matches: 9. Germline CDR1 MNHEY, CDR2 SMNVEV (reference sequence). The CDR3 DNA follows: TGTGCCAGCAGAAGGGCTAGCGGGACGTACTACGAGCAGTACTTC. It translates to CASRRASGTYYEQYF.

The J gene is TRBJ2-7, the V gene TRBV7-2; D might be TRBD2 (6 bases). This CDR3 has 15 residues. The germline CDR1 and CDR2 sequences are SGHTA and FQGNSA. The germline V and J ends were trimmed by 2 bases and 3 bases, with 14 bases remaining between them. CDR3 DNA: TGTGCCAGCAGCTTAAATTGGGCGGGGAGCTACGAGCAGTACTTC. Translation: CASSLNWAGSYEQYF.

The sample holds many counts of this clonotype. The chain links TRBV20-1 to TRBJ2-7; 11 bases map to TRBD2. After removal of 4 bases from V and 6 bases from J, the junction contained 14 bases not matched to a gene. The CDR3 has 16 amino acids. Germline V CDR1 and CDR2: DFQATT, SNEGSKA (reference sequence). The CDR3 region is CSAKFPSGRTPLEQYF. CDR3 nucleotide sequence: TGCAGTGCTAAATTTCCTAGCGGGAGGACCCCTCTCGAGCAGTACTTC.

This clonotype was observed a handful of times. This rearrangement joins TRBV6-5 to TRBJ2-1, with a weak D call TRBD2 (7 bases). From germline, CDR1 is MNHEY and CDR2 SVGAGI. V dropped 5 bases and J dropped 4 bases, with 12 bases sitting between them. The CDR3 runs 14 residues. In DNA, the CDR3 is TGTGCCAGCAGTCTTAGGGGGGGTTACAATGAGCAGTTCTTC. Encoded protein: CASSLRGGYNEQFF.

Here the CDR3 reads CASIRVPGELFF. The CDR3 DNA sequence: TGTGCCAGCATCAGGGTCCCCGGGGAGCTGTTTTTT. The V and J genes are TRBV28 and TRBJ2-2; D possibly corresponds to TRBD1 (5 bases). CDR1 and CDR2 (germline): MDHEN, SYDVKM. The CDR3 consists of 12 residues. V was shortened by 7 bases and J by 6 bases, with 9 bases between the two germline ends. Filled out from reference TRBV28 and TRBJ2-2, the complete variable domain reads DVKVTQSSRYLVKRTGEKVFLECVQDMDHENMFWYRQDPGLGLRLIYFSYDVKMKEKGDIPEGYSVSREKKERFSLILESASTNQTSMYLCASIRVPGELFFGEGSRLTVL.

V gene TRBV10-3 combines with J gene TRBJ2-7; the D is unclear. The CDR3 has 14 residues. Trimming shortened V by 3 bases and J by 3 bases, and 12 bases separated the two germline ends. Germline CDR1 reads ENHRY; CDR2 reads SYGVKD. CDR3 sequence: CAISDHRINYEQYF. CDR3 nucleotides: TGTGCCATCAGTGATCACAGAATAAACTACGAGCAGTACTTC.

The gene calls are TRBV7-9 and TRBJ2-6; D gene unclear. Trimming pared 5 bases from V and 0 bases from J, leaving 17 bases between. CDR3 length equals 18 residues. Germline assignment: CDR1 SEHNR and CDR2 FQNEAQ (reference sequence). In nucleotides, the CDR3 is TGTGCCAGCAGCCCATATTTATTTTCGAGCTCTGGGGCCAACGTCCTGACTTTC. This gives the protein CASSPYLFSSSGANVLTF.

The chain couples TRBV6-5 to TRBJ2-7; weak D call: TRBD1 (6 bases). Trimming removed 2 bases at V and 5 bases at J, with 16 bases between. Per germline, CDR1 MNHEY and CDR2 SVGAGI. The CDR3 extends over 15 amino acids. Here the CDR3 reads CASSYRAGVRNEQYF. The CDR3 DNA reads as TGTGCCAGCAGTTACCGGGCAGGGGTTCGCAACGAGCAGTACTTC.

V and J are TRBV12-3 or TRBV12-4 and TRBJ2-3; the match to TRBD1 covers 9 bases. V dropped 5 bases and J dropped 2; count of bases not matched to a gene: 5. The CDR3 runs to 15 residues. CDR3 sequence reads: CASSDRDRDTDTQYF. In DNA form, the CDR3 reads TGTGCCAGCAGTGACCGGGACAGGGACACAGATACGCAGTATTTT.

Of note for this clonotype: Being one base from a much bigger clone, this may be a read error. V is TRBV20-1 and J is TRBJ2-7; no clear D gene. Per germline, CDR1 DFQATT and CDR2 SNEGSKA (reference sequence). CDR3 length equals 13 residues. The CDR3 nucleotides read TGCAGTGCTAGCGCGACCCCGAACTACAAGCAGTACTTC. Protein product: CSASATPNYKQYF.

The V call is TRBV7-2, the J call TRBJ2-7, with D possibly TRBD1 on 6 matching bases. Between the trimmed V and J ends, which lost 1 base and 6 bases, there was a span of 10 bases. CDR1 SGHTA and CDR2 FQGNSA come from the germline V gene. The CDR3 consists of 13 residues. The CDR3 reads CASSLGTVGEQYF. CDR3 nucleotide sequence: TGTGCCAGCAGCTTAGGGACAGTCGGCGAGCAGTACTTC.

The rearrangement uses TRBV6-1 and TRBJ2-7, with TRBD2 matching over 11 bases. The junction had 8 bases not matched to a gene; V was cut back by 6 bases and J by 4 bases. The CDR3 runs 15 residues. CDR1 is MNHNS and CDR2 is SASEGT in the germline V gene. The CDR3 DNA reads TGTGCCAGCAGGGTAGCGGGAGGGCCGAGATACGAGCAGTACTTC. Translation gives CASRVAGGPRYEQYF.